The present T cell receptor beta chain was sequenced within a study of blood T cell repertoires in COVID-19. Study in general: The origin of the acute and convalescent COVID-19 samples was the United States, Italy and Spain.

The CDR3 spans 14 residues. The V gene's germline CDR1 is SGDLS and CDR2 YYNGEE. Trimming took 3 bases from V and 2 from J, leaving 11 bases between them. Per the original data handling: Amplified reference gene primers provided the basis for estimating nucleated cell counts. Sequenced by immunoSEQ multiplex PCR; TCRdb stores in-frame clones only, minus some. V and J calls and clone size come straight from that table; D and trimming were deduced from the DNA. The repertoire holds about 81,000 clones, over 75% seen once, with 9.5% to 15% in the top ten. The gene calls are TRBV9 and TRBJ1-2; D is possibly TRBD1 (6 bases). The sequencing sample was made of peripheral blood. The source is a man in his sixties or seventies with active or convalescent COVID-19. The CDR3 region is CASSASTGNYGYTF. The CDR3 DNA follows: TGTGCCAGCAGCGCGTCTACAGGGAACTATGGCTACACCTTC.